This passage covers 30 T cell receptor beta chains from one sample sequenced in a study of T cell repertoires in ileal Crohn's disease. Produced via immunoSEQ multiplex PCR; TCRdb's table is partial and in-frame only. The data show about 62,000 clones, around nine tenths seen once. Specified time point: neoterminal ileum biopsy at postoperative endoscopy, about 6 months after surgery. The sample taken for sequencing was ileal tissue. All receptors come from an adult with Crohn's disease.

The chain combines TRBV19 with TRBJ2-1; 7 bases map to TRBD1. Germline CDR1 LNHDA, CDR2 SQIVND (reference sequence). The trim removed 5 bases at V and 7 bases at J, leaving 5 bases unmatched. The CDR3 has 13 residues. CDR3 bases: TGTGCCAGTAGTGTCGGGACAGCAAATGAGCAGTTCTTC. Translation: CASSVGTANEQFF.

This clone was found once. The chain couples TRBV5-4 to TRBJ2-1; 7 bases line up with TRBD1. V lost 3 bases to trimming and J lost 5 bases; unmatched junction nucleotides: 8. The CDR3 contains 15 residues. The germline CDR1 and CDR2 sequences are SGHNT and YYREEE (reference sequence). The CDR3 region is CASSSQGQGDNEQFF. The CDR3 nucleotides read TGTGCCAGCAGCTCTCAGGGGCAGGGGGACAATGAGCAGTTCTTC.

The genes are TRBV2 and TRBJ1-4; D remains unclear. V lost 4 bases, J lost 4 bases, and 10 bases lay in between. The CDR3 loop spans 14 amino acids. The V gene's germline CDR1 is SNHLY and CDR2 FYNNEI. CDR3 in amino acids: CASSASEHNEKLFF. CDR3 in DNA: TGTGCCAGCAGTGCTAGCGAACATAATGAAAAACTGTTTTTT.

The gene calls are TRBV27 and TRBJ2-5, with D maybe TRBD1 (6 bases). This CDR3 is built from 15 residues. The germline V gene has CDR1 MNHEY and CDR2 SMNVEV (reference sequence). Trimming pared 4 bases from V and 0 bases from J, leaving 12 bases between. The CDR3 sequence: CASSSLRDNQETQYF. The DNA of the CDR3 is TGTGCCAGCAGTTCTCTCAGGGACAACCAAGAGACCCAGTACTTC.

This clone was found a few times. The CDR3 here is CASGASGALTNEQFF. CDR3 nucleotides: TGCGCCAGCGGGGCTAGCGGGGCGCTAACGAATGAGCAGTTCTTC. The chain couples TRBV5-1 to TRBJ2-1; 9 bases agree with TRBD2. Germline assignment: CDR1 SGHRS and CDR2 YFSETQ. The CDR3 sequence is 15 residues long. V shed 7 bases and J 7 bases; nucleotides not matched to a gene: 12.

The chain uses TRBV5-1 and TRBJ2-2; 10 nucleotides align to TRBD2. CDR1 is SGHRS and CDR2 is YFSETQ in the germline V gene. The V gene end was trimmed by 3 bases and the J gene end by 4 bases; junction bases not matched to a gene: 9. The CDR3 spans 17 residues. The chain's CDR3 is CASSSAGGPSGTGELFF. The CDR3 DNA reads as TGCGCCAGCAGCTCAGCGGGAGGGCCGAGTGGCACCGGGGAGCTGTTTTTT.

The V call is TRBV30, the J call TRBJ2-1; TRBD1 matches at 9 bases. Trimming removed 4 bases from V and 4 bases from J; junction bases left unmatched: 8. The germline CDR1 and CDR2 sequences are GTSNPN and SVGIG (reference sequence). This CDR3 contains 15 residues. CDR3 sequence reads: CAWTPGQGIYNEQFF. CDR3 sequence (DNA): TGTGCCTGGACGCCGGGACAGGGTATATACAATGAGCAGTTCTTC.

The chain recombines TRBV7-2 with TRBJ1-3; D may be TRBD1 (5 bases). CDR3 length equals 15 residues. The germline gives CDR1 SGHTA, CDR2 FQGNSA. V lost 5 bases and J lost 2, with 13 bases in between. The CDR3: CASSPGVAPGNTIYF. The CDR3 DNA reads TGTGCCAGCAGCCCGGGGGTAGCCCCTGGAAACACCATATATTTT.

This chain joins TRBV19 and TRBJ2-7, with a possible D match to TRBD2 (6 bases). The CDR3 spans 16 residues. V was clipped by 5 bases and J by 3 bases, with 20 bases between them. Germline V gene sequence: CDR1 LNHDA, CDR2 SQIVND (reference sequence). The CDR3 nucleotides read TGTGCCAGTAGTCCCTTTAAGGGTAGCGGAAGCTACGAGCAGTACTTC. Translating it yields CASSPFKGSGSYEQYF.

The genes are TRBV28 and TRBJ1-1, with 8 bases that match TRBD1. Trimming at V came to 6 bases and at J to 1 base, leaving 4 bases not matched to a gene. Per the germline V gene, CDR1 is MDHEN and CDR2 is SYDVKM. The CDR3 sequence is 14 residues long. The CDR3 spells CASSRGQGNTEAFF. CDR3 DNA sequence: TGTGCCAGCAGCCGTGGACAGGGGAACACTGAAGCTTTCTTT.

The rearrangement joins TRBV2 to TRBJ1-2, with TRBD1 identical over 8 bases. The V and J ends lost 4 bases and 5 bases, in that order; junction bases with no gene match: 21. This CDR3 is 19 amino acids long. The germline V gene encodes CDR1 SNHLY and CDR2 FYNNEI. The CDR3 DNA sequence: TGTGCCAGCAGTGGGATTCTACTAAACAGGGGGATCCGAGGGTATGGCTACACCTTC. Translated: CASSGILLNRGIRGYGYTF.

A few counts support this clone. J is TRBJ1-4 and V is TRBV5-4; D ambiguous. Germline CDR1 and CDR2: SGHNT and YYREEE (reference sequence). Trimming removed 5 bases at V and 8 bases at J, with 16 bases between. The CDR3 has 14 amino acids. CDR3 amino acids: CASREGLTGEKLFF. CDR3 DNA sequence: TGTGCCAGCAGGGAAGGGCTAACGGGGGAAAAACTGTTTTTT.

This clone turned up a few times. This chain joins TRBV19 and TRBJ1-1; no firm D call. CDR1 and CDR2 from the germline V gene are LNHDA and SQIVND (reference sequence). The CDR3 contains 12 residues. V was shortened by 3 bases and J by 8 bases, with 10 bases between the two germline ends. CDR3 residues: CASSILGQEAFF. CDR3 bases: TGTGCCAGTAGTATTCTTGGGCAGGAAGCTTTCTTT.

The rearrangement uses TRBV27 and TRBJ2-1; possible D gene TRBD2, 5 bases. V gave up 4 bases and J gave up 8 bases, with 6 bases separating them. Per the germline V gene, CDR1 is MNHEY and CDR2 is SMNVEV (reference sequence). CDR3 length equals 11 residues. The CDR3 protein is CASSSGYEQFF. The CDR3 region has the DNA TGTGCCAGCAGTTCGGGGTATGAGCAGTTCTTC.

The chain is built from TRBV5-1 and TRBJ2-5, with TRBD2 identical over 14 bases. In germline, CDR1 is SGHRS, CDR2 YFSETQ. The CDR3 covers 16 residues. The V segment lost 4 bases and the J segment 4 bases; nucleotides outside the gene matches: 6. CDR3 residues: CASSPGLAGEGETQYF. The DNA for the CDR3 is TGCGCCAGCAGCCCGGGACTAGCGGGAGAGGGAGAGACCCAGTACTTC.

The CDR3 protein is CASSPIFADTQYF. CDR3 nucleotide sequence: TGTGCCAGCAGCCCTATCTTTGCCGATACGCAGTATTTT. The V call is TRBV14, the J call TRBJ2-3; unclear D gene. Per the germline V gene, CDR1 is SGHDN and CDR2 is FVKESK. The V gene lost 4 bases and the J gene lost 6 bases, with 11 bases spanning the gap. CDR3 length: 13 amino acids.

Only one count was recorded for this clone. The CDR3 coding sequence is TGTGCCAGCAGCCAGGGAAGCGGGTCCTACGAGCAGTACTTC. Its protein product is CASSQGSGSYEQYF. V and J are TRBV4-2 and TRBJ2-7; tentative D call: TRBD2 (6 bases). Germline V gene lookup returns CDR1 LGHNA and CDR2 YNFKEQ. Trimming took 3 bases from V and 1 from J, leaving 10 bases between them. CDR3 size: 14 residues.

V usage is TRBV6-1 and J usage is TRBJ1-3; no reliable D call. The CDR3 is 14 amino acids. Trimming shortened V by 3 bases and J by 4 bases, and 10 bases separated the two germline ends. The germline V gene has CDR1 MNHNS and CDR2 SASEGT. The CDR3 DNA reads TGTGCCAGCAGTGAGGGAGGGCTGGGAAACACCATATATTTT. It translates to CASSEGGLGNTIYF.

V usage is TRBV28 and J usage is TRBJ1-5, with 11 bases matching TRBD1. Germline V lookup: CDR1 MDHEN, CDR2 SYDVKM. There are 16 residues in the CDR3. With V trimmed by 4 bases and J by 5 bases, 7 bases remained unmatched. The CDR3 sequence is CASSSPGTGGDQPQHF. The DNA of the CDR3 is TGTGCCAGCAGTTCTCCCGGGACAGGGGGTGATCAGCCCCAGCATTTT.

The genes are TRBV28 and TRBJ1-6, with 9 nucleotides matching TRBD1. CDR3 length equals 15 residues. V was pared by 6 bases and J by 9 bases, with 9 bases of the junction left unmatched. Per the germline V gene, CDR1 is MDHEN and CDR2 is SYDVKM. In DNA, the CDR3 is TGTGCCAGCAGAGGATACAGGGGGCTTGTTTCACCCCTCCACTTT. Translation gives CASRGYRGLVSPLHF.

The chain combines TRBV4-1 with TRBJ2-7; maybe TRBD1 (6 bases). Germline CDR1 reads MGHRA; CDR2 reads YSYEKL. CDR3 length: 15 amino acids. The V end was cut by 1 base, the J end by 3 bases, with 13 bases between. The CDR3 DNA follows: TGCGCCAGCAGCCAAGGGTTCAGGGGCCTCTACGAGCAGTACTTC. It specifies CASSQGFRGLYEQYF.

The rearrangement links TRBV27 to TRBJ2-7; D perhaps matches TRBD1 (5 bases). The CDR3 extends over 13 amino acids. Per germline, CDR1 MNHEY and CDR2 SMNVEV (reference sequence). The V and J ends lost 0 bases and 7 bases respectively, with 10 bases between them. The CDR3 DNA sequence: TGTGCCAGCAGTTTATCGGCAGGGCAGGAGCAGTACGTC. As protein: CASSLSAGQEQYV.

The sample holds a few counts of this clone. This rearrangement joins TRBV6-4 to TRBJ1-1, with a possible D match to TRBD1 (5 bases). CDR3 length: 13 residues. V lost 3 bases, J lost 5 bases, and 10 bases lay in between. Germline V lookup: CDR1 MRHNA, CDR2 SNTAGT. CDR3 amino acids: CASSEQVWTEAFF. Here the CDR3 DNA reads TGTGCCAGCAGTGAACAGGTTTGGACTGAAGCTTTCTTT.

V gene TRBV6-6 combines with J gene TRBJ2-2; 9 nucleotides agree with TRBD2. Germline trimming cut 4 bases from V and 5 bases from J; bases unmatched to any gene: 5. Germline V gene lookup returns CDR1 MNHNY and CDR2 SVGAGI (reference sequence). This CDR3 is built from 15 residues. CDR3 in amino acids: CASSSNSGRTGELFF. CDR3 DNA sequence: TGTGCCAGCAGTTCGAATAGCGGGAGAACCGGGGAGCTGTTTTTT.

The sample holds one count of this clone. CDR3 bases: TGTGCCAGGGCGAATGTAGGACAGGGGGGTGGCTACACCTTC. Translating it yields CARANVGQGGGYTF. V gene TRBV28 combines with J gene TRBJ1-2, with 10 bases identical to TRBD1. CDR1 and CDR2 from the germline V gene are MDHEN and SYDVKM. The CDR3 covers 14 residues. The V gene end was trimmed by 9 bases and the J gene end by 7 bases; junction bases not matched to a gene: 11.

The chain couples TRBV30 to TRBJ1-5; a possible D gene is TRBD1 (5 bases). The germline V gene has CDR1 GTSNPN and CDR2 SVGIG (reference sequence). V was cut by 2 bases and J by 3 bases, with 11 bases left in between. The CDR3 is 14 amino acids. The CDR3 DNA is TGTGCCTGGAGTAAGGGGCAGCACAATCAGCCCCAGCATTTT. Protein: CAWSKGQHNQPQHF.

This clone was seen just once. This rearrangement joins TRBV7-9 to TRBJ1-2; 9 bases align to TRBD1. The junction had 6 bases not matched to a gene; V was cut back by 2 bases and J by 8 bases. CDR1 SEHNR and CDR2 FQNEAQ come from the germline V gene (reference sequence). The CDR3 spans 14 residues. DNA for the CDR3: TGTGCCAGCAGCTTAAGGACAGGGGAACGGGGCTACACCTTC. It translates to CASSLRTGERGYTF.

The chain is built from TRBV20-1 and TRBJ2-1; D is uncertain. There are 11 residues in the CDR3. Trimming took off 2 bases at V and 9 bases at J, with 8 bases between the two ends. CDR1 is DFQATT, CDR2 SNEGSKA, per germline (reference sequence). CDR3 loop: CSARKLSEQFF. Here the CDR3 DNA reads TGCAGTGCTAGAAAATTGAGTGAGCAGTTCTTC.

CDR3 DNA sequence: TGTGCCAGCAGTTACTTAGGGCGAGGGGGCTACACCTTC. Translation: CASSYLGRGGYTF. The genes are TRBV6-5 and TRBJ1-2; D not resolved. The V gene lost 1 base and the J gene lost 8 bases, with 11 bases spanning the gap. This CDR3 spans 13 amino acids. CDR1 MNHEY and CDR2 SVGAGI come from the germline V gene.

The V and J genes are TRBV18 and TRBJ1-2; no clear D. CDR3 length: 15 amino acids. Germline CDR1 and CDR2: KGHSH and LQKENI. V lost 2 bases and J lost 2, with 12 bases in between. CDR3 sequence (DNA): TGTGCCAGCTCACCAGGGCCGCCGTTAAACTATGGCTACACCTTC. This codes for CASSPGPPLNYGYTF.